The 21 T cell receptor beta chains below were found in one sample sequenced in a study of early T cells in non-severe SARS-CoV-2 infection (dated by TCRdb to about 2021). Receptors were amplified or captured by 5' RACE. Reads for this sample came from a NextSeq 500. The public reads were run again by TCRdb, first through fastp at Q25 and then through MiXCR, and only productive beta chains were kept. Each record represents a unique CDR3 protein, reported with the most common genes and DNA among its rows. The sample contains about 50,000 distinct CDR3 sequences, 8% to 10% of them found a single time. The ten most abundant clones make up roughly 4.2% of the sample. Input material: whole blood. The receptor source for this set is an adult who was a healthcare worker with PCR-confirmed SARS-CoV-2 infection or an uninfected control (not recorded which).

V usage is TRBV5-6 and J usage is TRBJ1-6; D not certain. Trimming removed 1 base at V and 8 bases at J, with 13 bases between. This CDR3 is built from 15 residues. Germline V gives CDR1 SGHDT, CDR2 YYEEEE. The CDR3 region has the DNA TGTGCCAGCAGCTTGCATACGCTCGGGGATTCACCCCTCCACTTT. Residues: CASSLHTLGDSPLHF.

This clonotype was seen ten or more times. This chain joins TRBV7-9 and TRBJ1-1, with D tentatively TRBD1 (5 bases). CDR3 length: 15 amino acids. Germline V gives CDR1 SEHNR, CDR2 FQNEAQ (reference sequence). Trimming removed 0 bases from V and 1 base from J, with 9 bases in between. In nucleotides, the CDR3 is TGTGCCAGCAGCTTAGCAGGGGATCCGAACACTGAAGCTTTCTTT. Residues: CASSLAGDPNTEAFF.

This clonotype was recorded at least ten times. The rearrangement links TRBV28 to TRBJ2-1, with 8 bases aligning to TRBD2. Looked up from germline, CDR1 is MDHEN and CDR2 is SYDVKM. The CDR3 has 14 amino acids. The V gene end was trimmed by 3 bases and the J gene end by 8 bases; junction bases not matched to a gene: 6. CDR3 protein: CASSFSRGGYEQFF. DNA for the CDR3: TGTGCCAGCAGTTTCTCACGGGGGGGATATGAGCAGTTCTTC.

Only a few counts were recorded for this clonotype. The rearrangement links TRBV20-1 to TRBJ2-7, with D tentatively TRBD2 (6 bases). The CDR3 contains 12 residues. Trimming took 6 bases from V and 3 from J, leaving 12 bases between them. Germline V gives CDR1 DFQATT, CDR2 SNEGSKA (reference sequence). The CDR3: CSAEGIHYEQYF. For the CDR3, the DNA is TGCAGTGCGGAGGGAATCCACTACGAGCAGTACTTC.

The V and J genes are TRBV11-2 and TRBJ2-6, with D unclear. The CDR3 totals 15 residues. V was shortened by 3 bases and J by 0 bases, with 6 bases between the two germline ends. Germline lookup yields CDR1 SGHAT and CDR2 FQNNGV. CDR3 DNA sequence: TGTGCCAGCAGCTTGAGCGACTCTGGGGCCAACGTCCTGACTTTC. Its protein product is CASSLSDSGANVLTF.

This clonotype was picked up a small number of times. This chain links TRBV20-1 with TRBJ2-3, with 7 positions matching TRBD2. CDR1 and CDR2 from the germline V gene are DFQATT and SNEGSKA (reference sequence). This CDR3 is 14 amino acids long. V was clipped by 6 bases and J by 0 bases; unmatched bases: 6. The CDR3, as DNA: TGCAGTGCCCGCGGGACTACTAGCACAGATACGCAGTATTTT. Its translation is CSARGTTSTDTQYF.

Only a few counts were recorded for this clonotype. The genes are TRBV20-1 and TRBJ2-3; D uncertain. The CDR3 covers 15 residues. CDR1 is DFQATT, CDR2 SNEGSKA, per germline (reference sequence). The V and J ends lost 0 bases and 3 bases respectively, with 13 bases between them. CDR3 in amino acids: CSARDFLGSTDTQYF. The CDR3 coding sequence is TGCAGTGCTAGAGATTTCCTGGGCTCTACAGATACGCAGTATTTT.

This clonotype appeared a few times. V and J are TRBV29-1 and TRBJ2-3; 7 bases fit TRBD2. J lost 4 bases, V lost 0 bases, and 10 bases had no gene match. Germline CDR1 SQVTM, CDR2 ANQGSEA. The CDR3 spans 16 residues. CDR3 sequence: CSVEDRTRTSSDTQYF. The CDR3 nucleotides are TGCAGCGTTGAAGATAGGACTCGGACTAGTTCAGATACGCAGTATTTT.

This rearrangement joins TRBV19 to TRBJ2-3; 10 bases are a match to TRBD2. The V segment lost 5 bases and the J segment 2 bases; nucleotides outside the gene matches: 10. The length of the CDR3 is 17 residues. The germline V gene has CDR1 LNHDA and CDR2 SQIVND (reference sequence). CDR3 sequence reads: CASSGRPAGGYTDTQYF. The CDR3 bases are TGTGCCAGTAGTGGGAGACCAGCGGGGGGGTACACAGATACGCAGTATTTT.

In its sample, this clonotype was seen a few times. The V call is TRBV6-6, the J call TRBJ2-4; TRBD2 agrees at 9 bases. Trimming at V came to 8 bases and at J to 6 bases, leaving 11 bases not matched to a gene. CDR3 length equals 15 residues. Germline assignment: CDR1 MNHNY and CDR2 SVGAGI (reference sequence). In nucleotides, the CDR3 is TGTGCCAGCGTCCATGGCAGCGGGGGGATAAACATTCAGTACTTC. Translating gives CASVHGSGGINIQYF.

V is TRBV6-1 and J is TRBJ2-7; the D is unclear. V lost 2 bases and J 4 bases, leaving 6 bases between the germline ends. This CDR3 region has 12 residues. In germline, CDR1 is MNHNS, CDR2 SASEGT. The CDR3 bases are TGTGCCAGCAGTGAACCTGAATACGAGCAGTACTTC. Encoded protein: CASSEPEYEQYF.

There are many counts of this clonotype. The rearrangement links TRBV15 to TRBJ2-3; a possible D gene is TRBD2 (6 bases). V dropped 1 base and J dropped 2 bases, with 19 bases sitting between them. The germline CDR1 and CDR2 sequences are LNHNV and YYDKDF (reference sequence). This CDR3 is 18 amino acids long. The CDR3 region is CATSRALPVGGYTDTQYF. The CDR3 DNA follows: TGTGCCACCAGCAGAGCCCTTCCGGTGGGGGGTTACACAGATACGCAGTATTTT.

This clonotype was seen more than once but under ten times. This chain links TRBV7-6 with TRBJ2-1, with TRBD2 matching 13 bases. The CDR3 runs 17 residues. The ends lost 3 bases at V and 3 bases at J; junction bases unmatched: 5. Germline V CDR1 and CDR2: SGHVS, FNYEAQ. The CDR3 is CASSLRTSGRGYNEQFF. DNA for the CDR3: TGTGCCAGCAGCTTGAGAACTAGCGGGAGGGGCTACAATGAGCAGTTCTTC.

This clonotype was seen more than once but under ten times. The chain recombines TRBV7-2 with TRBJ2-3; 8 bases align to TRBD1. The germline gives CDR1 SGHTA, CDR2 FQGNSA. The junction had 7 bases not matched to a gene; V was cut back by 4 bases and J by 1 base. This CDR3 has 16 amino acids. The CDR3 reads CASSSMNRGGTDTQYF. Written as DNA, the CDR3 is TGTGCCAGCAGCTCGATGAACAGGGGGGGCACAGATACGCAGTATTTT.

V gene TRBV10-1 combines with J gene TRBJ1-6, with no clear D. Per the germline V gene, CDR1 is WNHNN and CDR2 is SYGVQD (reference sequence). V shed 6 bases and J shed 7 bases, with 13 bases lying between them. The CDR3 loop spans 14 amino acids. The chain's CDR3 is CASRIRADNSPLHF. In nucleotides, the CDR3 is TGCGCCAGCAGAATCCGGGCCGACAATTCACCCCTCCACTTT.

Only a few counts were recorded for this clonotype. The J gene is TRBJ2-7, the V gene TRBV28, with 9 bases aligning to TRBD2. There are 14 residues in the CDR3. V was pared by 7 bases and J by 2 bases, with 6 bases of the junction left unmatched. Germline CDR1 and CDR2: MDHEN and SYDVKM. CDR3 DNA sequence: TGTGCCAGCACGGAGGCGGGGGGGACCTACGAGCAGTACTTC. Translating it yields CASTEAGGTYEQYF.

This clonotype showed up many times. The V and J genes are TRBV6-6 and TRBJ2-3; 7 nucleotides match TRBD2. The ends lost 4 bases at V and 2 bases at J; junction bases unmatched: 12. Germline loops: CDR1 MNHNY, CDR2 SVGAGI (reference sequence). This CDR3 is built from 17 residues. CDR3 coding DNA: TGTGCCAGCAGTTTCTCCCCTGGCGGGGGAGTCACAGATACGCAGTATTTT. Protein product: CASSFSPGGGVTDTQYF.

This clonotype was counted many times. The chain joins TRBV19 to TRBJ1-1, with unresolved D. Trimming removed 5 bases at V and 2 bases at J, with 9 bases between. Germline V gene sequence: CDR1 LNHDA, CDR2 SQIVND (reference sequence). The CDR3 length is 13 residues. The CDR3 loop reads CASSQHINTEAFF. CDR3 coding DNA: TGTGCCAGTAGTCAACACATAAACACTGAAGCTTTCTTT. Complete variable domain (other parts from reference TRBV19 and TRBJ1-1): DGGITQSPKYLFRKEGQNVTLSCEQNLNHDAMYWYRQDPGQGLRLIYYSQIVNDFQKGDIAEGYSVSREKKESFPLTVTSAQKNPTAFYLCASSQHINTEAFFGQGTRLTVV.

This clonotype was detected a few times. CDR3 amino acids: CASSLLVSGANVLTF. The CDR3 nucleotides read TGTGCCAGCAGCTTGTTGGTCTCTGGGGCCAACGTCCTGACTTTC. The rearrangement links TRBV5-5 to TRBJ2-6; D remains unclear. Looked up from germline, CDR1 is SGHKS and CDR2 is YYEKEE (reference sequence). The CDR3 sequence is 15 residues long. Trimming took off 1 base at V and 0 bases at J, with 5 bases between the two ends.

As for this clonotype: A read error may explain this, as a much larger clone is one base away. V gene TRBV11-2 combines with J gene TRBJ2-5, with unresolved D. Germline CDR1 is SGHAT and CDR2 is FQNNGV. Trimming shortened V by 0 bases and J by 4 bases, and 12 bases separated the two germline ends. This CDR3 contains 15 residues. The CDR3, as DNA: TGTGCCAGCAGCTTAGATTGGGTTTCCCGAGAGACCCAGTACTTC. Its protein is CASSLDWVSRETQYF.

A few counts support this clonotype. This chain joins TRBV6-4 and TRBJ2-1; a possible D gene is TRBD2 (6 bases). CDR3 size: 14 residues. Germline lookup yields CDR1 MRHNA and CDR2 SNTAGT. The germline V and J ends were trimmed by 4 bases and 4 bases, with 11 bases remaining between them. CDR3 sequence: CASSVTSQYNEQFF. Here the CDR3 DNA reads TGTGCCAGCAGTGTCACTAGCCAGTACAATGAGCAGTTCTTC.